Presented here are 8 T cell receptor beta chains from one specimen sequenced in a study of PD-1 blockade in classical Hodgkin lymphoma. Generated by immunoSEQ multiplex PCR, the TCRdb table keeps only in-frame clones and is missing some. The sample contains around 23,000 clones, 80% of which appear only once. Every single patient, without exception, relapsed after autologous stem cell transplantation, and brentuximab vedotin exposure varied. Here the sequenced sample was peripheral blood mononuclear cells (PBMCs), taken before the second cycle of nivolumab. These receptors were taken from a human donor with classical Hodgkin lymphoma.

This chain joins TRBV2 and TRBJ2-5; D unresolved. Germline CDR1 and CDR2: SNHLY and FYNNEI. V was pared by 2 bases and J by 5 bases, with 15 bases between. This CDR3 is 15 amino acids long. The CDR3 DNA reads TGTGCCAGCAGTGAAAGGGCCCTAAAAGGGGAGACCCAGTACTTC. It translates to CASSERALKGETQYF.

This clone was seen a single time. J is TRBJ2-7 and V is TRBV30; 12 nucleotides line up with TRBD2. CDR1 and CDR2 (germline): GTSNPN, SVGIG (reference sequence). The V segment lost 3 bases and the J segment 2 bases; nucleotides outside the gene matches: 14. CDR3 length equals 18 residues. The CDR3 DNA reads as TGTGCCTGGAGCGGACTAGCGGGAAGGGTCGGGAGGGCCTACGAGCAGTACTTC. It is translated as CAWSGLAGRVGRAYEQYF. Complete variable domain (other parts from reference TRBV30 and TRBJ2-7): SQTIHQWPATLVQPVGSPLSLECTVEGTSNPNLYWYRQAAGRGLQLLFYSVGIGQISSEVPQNLSASRPQDRQFILSSKKLLLSDSGFYLCAWSGLAGRVGRAYEQYFGPGTRLTVT.

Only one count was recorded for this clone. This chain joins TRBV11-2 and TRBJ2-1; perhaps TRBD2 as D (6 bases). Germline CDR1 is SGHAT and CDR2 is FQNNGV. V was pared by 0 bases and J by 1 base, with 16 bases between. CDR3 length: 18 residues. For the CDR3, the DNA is TGTGCCAGCAGCTTAGAACTATGGGGAGGTGGATCCTACAATGAGCAGTTCTTC. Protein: CASSLELWGGGSYNEQFF.

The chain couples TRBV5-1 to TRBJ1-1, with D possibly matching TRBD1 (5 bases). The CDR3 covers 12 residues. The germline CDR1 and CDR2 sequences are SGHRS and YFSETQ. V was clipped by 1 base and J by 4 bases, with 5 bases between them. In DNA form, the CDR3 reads TGCGCCAGCAGCTTGCAGGGCACTGAAGCTTTCTTT. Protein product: CASSLQGTEAFF.

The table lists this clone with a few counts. The CDR3 DNA sequence: TGCAGCGCGGGACAAACACCCTCCTACGAGCAGTACTTC. The encoded protein is CSAGQTPSYEQYF. This chain connects TRBV29-1 to TRBJ2-7; D is possibly TRBD1 (6 bases). Germline V gene lookup returns CDR1 SQVTM and CDR2 ANQGSEA. The CDR3 runs to 13 residues. Trimming left V 7 bases short and J 0 bases short, with 13 bases between.

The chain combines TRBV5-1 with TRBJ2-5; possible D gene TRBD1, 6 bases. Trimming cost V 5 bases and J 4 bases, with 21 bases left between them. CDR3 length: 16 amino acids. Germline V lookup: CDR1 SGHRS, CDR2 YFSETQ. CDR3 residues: CASRFRDTSRGETQYF. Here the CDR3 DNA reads TGCGCCAGCAGATTCCGGGACACCTCCCGGGGAGAGACCCAGTACTTC.

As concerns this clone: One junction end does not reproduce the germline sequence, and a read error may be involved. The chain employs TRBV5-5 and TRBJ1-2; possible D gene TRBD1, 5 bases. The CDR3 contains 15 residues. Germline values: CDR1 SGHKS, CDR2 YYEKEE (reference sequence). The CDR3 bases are TGCGCCAGCAGCCAAGATGTAGGGGTCAACTATGGCTACACCTTC. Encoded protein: CASSQDVGVNYGYTF.

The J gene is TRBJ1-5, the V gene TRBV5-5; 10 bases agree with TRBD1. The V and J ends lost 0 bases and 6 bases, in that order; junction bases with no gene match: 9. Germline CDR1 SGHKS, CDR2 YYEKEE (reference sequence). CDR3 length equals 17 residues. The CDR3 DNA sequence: TGTGCCAGCAGCTTGGAATTCGGGACAGGGGCTAGTCAGCCCCAGCATTTT. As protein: CASSLEFGTGASQPQHF.